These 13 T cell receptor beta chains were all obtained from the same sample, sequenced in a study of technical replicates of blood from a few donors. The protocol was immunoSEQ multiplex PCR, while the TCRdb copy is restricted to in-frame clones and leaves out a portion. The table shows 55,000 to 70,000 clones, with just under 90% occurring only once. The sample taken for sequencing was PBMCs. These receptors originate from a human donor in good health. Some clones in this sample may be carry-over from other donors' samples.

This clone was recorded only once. CDR3 protein: CASSYGHKNTEAFF. The CDR3 DNA reads as TGTGCCAGCAGCTACGGACACAAGAACACTGAAGCTTTCTTT. The chain couples TRBV7-2 to TRBJ1-1, with D tentatively TRBD1 (5 bases). The V and J ends lost 4 bases and 1 base respectively, with 10 bases between them. The V gene's germline CDR1 is SGHTA and CDR2 FQGNSA. The CDR3 runs to 14 residues. The whole variable domain, filled in from reference TRBV7-2 and TRBJ1-1, reads GAGVSQSPSNKVTEKGKDVELRCDPISGHTALYWYRQSLGQGLEFLIYFQGNSAPDKSGLPSDRFSAERTGGSVSTLTIQRTQQEDSAVYLCASSYGHKNTEAFFGQGTRLTVV.

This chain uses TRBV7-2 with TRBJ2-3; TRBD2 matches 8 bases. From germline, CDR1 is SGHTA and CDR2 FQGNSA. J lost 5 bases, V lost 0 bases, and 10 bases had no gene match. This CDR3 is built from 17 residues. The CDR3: CASSLASTGGRRDTQYF. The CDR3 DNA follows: TGTGCCAGCAGCTTAGCATCAACGGGGGGGCGGAGAGATACGCAGTATTTT.

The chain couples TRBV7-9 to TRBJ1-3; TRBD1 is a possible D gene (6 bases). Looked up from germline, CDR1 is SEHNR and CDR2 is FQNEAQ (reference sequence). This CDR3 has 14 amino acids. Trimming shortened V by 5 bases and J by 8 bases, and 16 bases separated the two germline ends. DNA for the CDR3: TGTGCCAGCAGCCCCCGACAGGAGGAAGACACCATATATTTT. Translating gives CASSPRQEEDTIYF.

For the CDR3, the DNA is TGTGCCACCAGCAGCCCCTTGGGGGCAGGGGGGAACACTAACTATGGCTACACCTTC. It yields the protein CATSSPLGAGGNTNYGYTF. The chain combines TRBV15 with TRBJ1-2; 7 positions agree with TRBD1. Germline trimming cut 3 bases from V and 0 bases from J; bases unmatched to any gene: 16. Germline assignment: CDR1 LNHNV and CDR2 YYDKDF (reference sequence). The CDR3 totals 19 residues.

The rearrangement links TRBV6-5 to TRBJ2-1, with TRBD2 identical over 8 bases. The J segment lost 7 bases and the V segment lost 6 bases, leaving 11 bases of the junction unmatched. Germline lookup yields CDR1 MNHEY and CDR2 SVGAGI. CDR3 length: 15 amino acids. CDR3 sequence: CASRPWDREGNEQFF. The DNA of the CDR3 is TGTGCCAGCAGACCGTGGGATCGGGAGGGGAATGAGCAGTTCTTC.

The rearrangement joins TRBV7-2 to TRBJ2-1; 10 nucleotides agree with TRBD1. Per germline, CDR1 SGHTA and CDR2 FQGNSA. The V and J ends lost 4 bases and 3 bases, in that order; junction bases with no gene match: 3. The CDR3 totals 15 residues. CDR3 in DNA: TGTGCCAGCAGCTGGACAGGGGGAATCTACAATGAGCAGTTCTTC. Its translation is CASSWTGGIYNEQFF.

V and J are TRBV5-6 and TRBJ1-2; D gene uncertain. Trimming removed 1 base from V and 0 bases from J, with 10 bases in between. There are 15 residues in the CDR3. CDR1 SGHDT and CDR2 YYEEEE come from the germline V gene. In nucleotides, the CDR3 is TGTGCCAGCAGCTTGTATTGGGGAGCTAACTATGGCTACACCTTC. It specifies CASSLYWGANYGYTF.

CDR3 loop: CASSTTTGGTYEQYF. CDR3 DNA sequence: TGTGCCAGCAGCACCACGACAGGGGGCACGTACGAGCAGTACTTC. The chain joins TRBV7-9 to TRBJ2-7; 10 bases line up with TRBD1. The junction had 8 bases not matched to a gene; V was cut back by 5 bases and J by 4 bases. This CDR3 region has 15 residues. Germline lookup yields CDR1 SEHNR and CDR2 FQNEAQ (reference sequence).

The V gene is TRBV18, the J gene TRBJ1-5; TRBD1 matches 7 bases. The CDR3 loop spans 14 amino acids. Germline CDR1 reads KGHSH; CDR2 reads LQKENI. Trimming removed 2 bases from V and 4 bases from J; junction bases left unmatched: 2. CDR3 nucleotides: TGTGCCAGCTCACCAGGGACAGAGAATCAGCCCCAGCATTTT. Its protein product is CASSPGTENQPQHF.

Here the CDR3 DNA reads TGTGCCAGCTCAACGGGACTACGACCGGGGGAGCAGTTCTTC. Encoded protein: CASSTGLRPGEQFF. This chain connects TRBV18 to TRBJ2-1, with 7 bases identical to TRBD2. Germline values: CDR1 KGHSH, CDR2 LQKENI. The V gene end was trimmed by 5 bases and the J gene end by 10 bases; junction bases not matched to a gene: 11. CDR3 length equals 14 residues.

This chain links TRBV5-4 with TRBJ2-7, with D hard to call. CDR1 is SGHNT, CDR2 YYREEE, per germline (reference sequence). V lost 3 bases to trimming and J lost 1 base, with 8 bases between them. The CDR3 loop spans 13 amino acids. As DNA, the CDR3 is TGTGCCAGCAGCTCGATCGGGTCCTACGAGCAGTACTTC. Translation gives CASSSIGSYEQYF.

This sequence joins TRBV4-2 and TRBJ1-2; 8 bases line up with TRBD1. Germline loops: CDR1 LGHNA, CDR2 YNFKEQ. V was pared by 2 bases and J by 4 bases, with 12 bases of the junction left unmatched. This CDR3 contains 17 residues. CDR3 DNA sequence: TGTGCCAGCAGCCAATCCGTCGGGCAGGGGGCAGGCTATGGCTACACCTTC. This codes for CASSQSVGQGAGYGYTF.

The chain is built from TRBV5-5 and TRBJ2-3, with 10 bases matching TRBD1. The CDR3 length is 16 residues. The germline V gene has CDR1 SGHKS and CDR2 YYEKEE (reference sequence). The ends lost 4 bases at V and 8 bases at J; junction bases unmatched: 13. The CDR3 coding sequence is TGTGCCAGCAGCAAGGACGGGGGACAGGGGTTTGTTACGCAGTATTTT. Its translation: CASSKDGGQGFVTQYF. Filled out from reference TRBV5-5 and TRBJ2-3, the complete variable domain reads DAGVTQSPTHLIKTRGQQVTLRCSPISGHKSVSWYQQVLGQGPQFIFQYYEKEERGRGNFPDRFSARQFPNYSSELNVNALLLGDSALYLCASSKDGGQGFVTQYFGPGTRLTVL.